These 2 T cell receptor beta chains share one sample of origin, sequenced in a study of blood T cells in healthy people across ages. A second PCR of roughly 7 to 11 cycles used a sample-barcoded 5' primer and a J-beta primer mix. TCRdb redid the calling of the 5' RACE reads with MiXCR, one entry per CDR3 protein. The data contain 1.5 million to 2 million distinct CDR3 sequences, 28% of them seen just once; the ten biggest clones take up approximately 7.7%. Sample: blood. All receptors derive from a woman in her twenties or thirties in good health.

This clonotype appeared a few times. The V and J genes are TRBV20-1 and TRBJ2-7; D gene uncertain. This CDR3 spans 11 amino acids. Deletions cut 6 bases from V and 6 bases from J, with 12 bases between. Looked up from germline, CDR1 is DFQATT and CDR2 is SNEGSKA (reference sequence). CDR3 loop: CSAIAIGEQYF. CDR3 DNA: TGCAGTGCAATAGCAATCGGCGAGCAGTACTTC.

This clonotype was found many times. V is TRBV5-1 and J is TRBJ2-7; no clear D. CDR1 is SGHRS and CDR2 is YFSETQ in the germline V gene. The CDR3 has 13 residues. V lost 0 bases and J lost 5, with 9 bases in between. The DNA for the CDR3 is TGCGCCAGCAGCTTGGTCCGCGACGACGAGCAGTACTTC. Translation gives CASSLVRDDEQYF.